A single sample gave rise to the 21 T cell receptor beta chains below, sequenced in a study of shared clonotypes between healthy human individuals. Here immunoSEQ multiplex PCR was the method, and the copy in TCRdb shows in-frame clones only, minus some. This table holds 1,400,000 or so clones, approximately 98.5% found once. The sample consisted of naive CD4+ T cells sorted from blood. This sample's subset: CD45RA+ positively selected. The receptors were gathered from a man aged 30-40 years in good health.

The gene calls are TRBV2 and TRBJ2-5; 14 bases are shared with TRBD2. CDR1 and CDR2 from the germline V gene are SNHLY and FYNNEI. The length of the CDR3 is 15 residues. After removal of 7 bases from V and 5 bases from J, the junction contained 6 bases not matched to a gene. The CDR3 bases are TGTGCCAGCATTGGGACTAGCGGGAGCCTGGAGACCCAGTACTTC. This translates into CASIGTSGSLETQYF.

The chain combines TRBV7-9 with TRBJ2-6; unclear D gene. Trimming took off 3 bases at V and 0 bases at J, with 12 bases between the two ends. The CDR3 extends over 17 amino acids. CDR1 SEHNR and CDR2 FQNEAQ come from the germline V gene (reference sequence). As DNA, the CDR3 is TGTGCCAGCAGCTTCCGGTCCGGGTTCTCTGGGGCCAACGTCCTGACTTTC. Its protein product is CASSFRSGFSGANVLTF.

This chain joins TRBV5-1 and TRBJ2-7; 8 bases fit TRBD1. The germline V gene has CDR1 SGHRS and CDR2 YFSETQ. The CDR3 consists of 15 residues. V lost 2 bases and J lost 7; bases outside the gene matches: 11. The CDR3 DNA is TGCGCCAGCAGCTTACCAAATGGACAGGGTGATGAGCAGTACTTC. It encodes CASSLPNGQGDEQYF.

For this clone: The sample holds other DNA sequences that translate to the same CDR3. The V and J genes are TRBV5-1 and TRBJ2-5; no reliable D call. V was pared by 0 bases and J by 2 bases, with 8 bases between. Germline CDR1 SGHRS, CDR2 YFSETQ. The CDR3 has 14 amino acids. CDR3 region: CASSLAARQETQYF. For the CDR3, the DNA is TGCGCCAGCAGCTTGGCAGCCCGGCAAGAGACCCAGTACTTC.

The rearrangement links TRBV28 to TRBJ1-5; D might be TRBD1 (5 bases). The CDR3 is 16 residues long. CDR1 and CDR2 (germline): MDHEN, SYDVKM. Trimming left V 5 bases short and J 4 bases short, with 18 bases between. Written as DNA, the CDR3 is TGTGCCAGCAGTGCTCACCAGGGATCGGGTAATCAGCCCCAGCATTTT. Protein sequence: CASSAHQGSGNQPQHF.

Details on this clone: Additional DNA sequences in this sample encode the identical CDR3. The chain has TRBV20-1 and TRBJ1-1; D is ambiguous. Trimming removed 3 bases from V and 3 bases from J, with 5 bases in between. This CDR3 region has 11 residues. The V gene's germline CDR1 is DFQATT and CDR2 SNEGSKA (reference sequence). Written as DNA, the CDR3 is TGCAGTGCTAGCGGGGACACTGAAGCTTTCTTT. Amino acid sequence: CSASGDTEAFF.

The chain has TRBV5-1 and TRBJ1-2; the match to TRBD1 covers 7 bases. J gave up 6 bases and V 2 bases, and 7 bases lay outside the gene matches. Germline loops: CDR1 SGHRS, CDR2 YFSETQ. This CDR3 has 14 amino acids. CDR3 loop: CASSLNNQGDGYTF. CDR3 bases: TGCGCCAGCAGCTTAAATAATCAGGGGGATGGCTACACCTTC. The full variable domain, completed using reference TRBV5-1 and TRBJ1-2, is KAGVTQTPRYLIKTRGQQVTLSCSPISGHRSVSWYQQTPGQGLQFLFEYFSETQRNKGNFPGRFSGRQFSNSRSEMNVSTLELGDSALYLCASSLNNQGDGYTFGSGTRLTVV.

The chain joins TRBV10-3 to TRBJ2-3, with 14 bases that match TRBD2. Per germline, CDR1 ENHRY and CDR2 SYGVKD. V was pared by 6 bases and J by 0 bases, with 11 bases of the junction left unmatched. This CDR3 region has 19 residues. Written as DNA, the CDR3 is TGTGCCATCAGCATGACTAGCGGGAGGGTCCTCTCTAGCACAGATACGCAGTATTTT. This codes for CAISMTSGRVLSSTDTQYF.

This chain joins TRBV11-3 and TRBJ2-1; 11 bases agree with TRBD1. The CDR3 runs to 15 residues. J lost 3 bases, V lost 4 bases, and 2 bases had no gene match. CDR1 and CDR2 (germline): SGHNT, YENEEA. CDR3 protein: CASSSGTGGYNEQFF. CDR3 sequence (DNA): TGTGCCAGCAGCTCCGGGACAGGGGGCTACAATGAGCAGTTCTTC.

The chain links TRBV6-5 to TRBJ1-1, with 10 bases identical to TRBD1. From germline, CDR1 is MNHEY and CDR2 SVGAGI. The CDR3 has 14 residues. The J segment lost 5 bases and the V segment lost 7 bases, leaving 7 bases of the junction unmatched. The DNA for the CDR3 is TGTGCCAGCACCTCGGGACAGGGGTTGACTGAAGCTTTCTTT. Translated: CASTSGQGLTEAFF.

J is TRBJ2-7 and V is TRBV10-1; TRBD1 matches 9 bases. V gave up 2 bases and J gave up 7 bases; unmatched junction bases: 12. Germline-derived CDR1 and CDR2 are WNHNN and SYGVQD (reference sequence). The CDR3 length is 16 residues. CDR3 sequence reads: CASSELSGQGRWEQYF. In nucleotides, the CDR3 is TGCGCCAGCAGTGAGCTCTCGGGACAGGGAAGATGGGAGCAGTACTTC.

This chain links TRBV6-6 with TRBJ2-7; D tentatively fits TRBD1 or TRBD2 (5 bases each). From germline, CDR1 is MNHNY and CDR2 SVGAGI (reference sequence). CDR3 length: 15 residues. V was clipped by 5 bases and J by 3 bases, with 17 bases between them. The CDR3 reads CASSTRDPAIYEQYF. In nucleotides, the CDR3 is TGTGCCAGCAGTACCCGGGACCCAGCGATCTACGAGCAGTACTTC.

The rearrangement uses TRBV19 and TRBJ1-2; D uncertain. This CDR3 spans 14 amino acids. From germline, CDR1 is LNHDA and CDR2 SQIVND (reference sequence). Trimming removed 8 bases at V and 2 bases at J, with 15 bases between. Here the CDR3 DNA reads TGTGCCAGTCGCTTCGAATGGTCCAACTATGGCTACACCTTC. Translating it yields CASRFEWSNYGYTF.

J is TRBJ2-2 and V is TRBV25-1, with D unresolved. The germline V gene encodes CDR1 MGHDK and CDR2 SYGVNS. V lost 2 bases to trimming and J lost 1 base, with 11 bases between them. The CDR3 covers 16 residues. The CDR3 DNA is TGTGCCAGCAGTGAACTGGGGATAGAGAACACCGGGGAGCTGTTTTTT. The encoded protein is CASSELGIENTGELFF.

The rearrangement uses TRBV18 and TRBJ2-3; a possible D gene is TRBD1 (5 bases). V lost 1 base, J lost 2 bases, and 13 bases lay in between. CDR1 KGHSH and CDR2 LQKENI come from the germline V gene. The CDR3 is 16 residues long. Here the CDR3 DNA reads TGTGCCAGCTCACCACGCCCGACAGAACACACAGATACGCAGTATTTT. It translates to CASSPRPTEHTDTQYF.

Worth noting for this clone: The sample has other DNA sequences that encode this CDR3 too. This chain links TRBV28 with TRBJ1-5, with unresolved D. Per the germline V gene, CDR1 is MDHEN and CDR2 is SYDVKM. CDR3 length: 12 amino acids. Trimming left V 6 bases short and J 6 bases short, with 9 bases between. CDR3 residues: CASSQVGQPQHF. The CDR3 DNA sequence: TGTGCCAGCAGCCAGGTTGGTCAGCCCCAGCATTTT.

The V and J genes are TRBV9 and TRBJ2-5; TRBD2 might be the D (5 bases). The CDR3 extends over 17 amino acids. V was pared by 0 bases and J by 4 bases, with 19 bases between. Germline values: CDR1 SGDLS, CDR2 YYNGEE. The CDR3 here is CASSVAASGYAGETQYF. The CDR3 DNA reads TGTGCCAGCAGCGTAGCCGCTTCTGGCTACGCGGGAGAGACCCAGTACTTC.

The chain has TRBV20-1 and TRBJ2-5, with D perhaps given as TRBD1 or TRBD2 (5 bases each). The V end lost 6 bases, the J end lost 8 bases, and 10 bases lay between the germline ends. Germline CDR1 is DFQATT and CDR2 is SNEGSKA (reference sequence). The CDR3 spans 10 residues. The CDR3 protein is CSARGATQYF. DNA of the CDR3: TGCAGTGCCCGAGGGGCCACCCAGTACTTC.

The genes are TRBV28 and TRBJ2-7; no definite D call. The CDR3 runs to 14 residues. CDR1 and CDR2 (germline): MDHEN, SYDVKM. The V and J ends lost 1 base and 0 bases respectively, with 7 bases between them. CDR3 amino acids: CASSLSQSSYEQYF. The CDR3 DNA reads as TGTGCCAGCAGTTTATCCCAGAGCTCCTACGAGCAGTACTTC.

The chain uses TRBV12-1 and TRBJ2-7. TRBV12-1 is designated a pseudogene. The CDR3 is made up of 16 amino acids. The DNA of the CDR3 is TGTGCCAGCAGCGGTAGACCTACCTTTGGGTTCTGCGAGCAGTACTTC. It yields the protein CASSGRPTFGFCEQYF.

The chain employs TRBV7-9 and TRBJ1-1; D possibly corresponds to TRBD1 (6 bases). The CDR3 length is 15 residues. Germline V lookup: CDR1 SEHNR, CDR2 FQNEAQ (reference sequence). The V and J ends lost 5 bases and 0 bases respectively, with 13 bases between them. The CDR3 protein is CASSVGDTLNTEAFF. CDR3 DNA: TGTGCCAGCAGCGTAGGGGACACCTTGAACACTGAAGCTTTCTTT.